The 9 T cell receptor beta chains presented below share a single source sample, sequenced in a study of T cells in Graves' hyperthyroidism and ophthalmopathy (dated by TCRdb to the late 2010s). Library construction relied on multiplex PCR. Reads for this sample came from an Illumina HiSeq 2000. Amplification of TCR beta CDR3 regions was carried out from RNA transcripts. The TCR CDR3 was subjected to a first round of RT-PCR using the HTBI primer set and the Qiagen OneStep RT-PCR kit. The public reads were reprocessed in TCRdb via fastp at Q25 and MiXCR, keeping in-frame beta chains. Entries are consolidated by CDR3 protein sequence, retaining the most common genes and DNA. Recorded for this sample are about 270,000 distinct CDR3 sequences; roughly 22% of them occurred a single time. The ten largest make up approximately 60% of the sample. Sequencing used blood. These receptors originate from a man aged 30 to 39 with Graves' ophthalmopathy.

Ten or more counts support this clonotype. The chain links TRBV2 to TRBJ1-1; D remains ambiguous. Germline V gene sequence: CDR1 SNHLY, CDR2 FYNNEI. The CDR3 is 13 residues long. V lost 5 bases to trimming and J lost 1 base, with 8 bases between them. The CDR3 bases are TGTGCCAGCAGTCTACACGAGAACACTGAAGCTTTCTTT. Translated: CASSLHENTEAFF.

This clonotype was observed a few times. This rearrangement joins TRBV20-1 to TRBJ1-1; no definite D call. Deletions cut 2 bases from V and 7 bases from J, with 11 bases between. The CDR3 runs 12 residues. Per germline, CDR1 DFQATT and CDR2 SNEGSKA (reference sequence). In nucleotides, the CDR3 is TGCAGTGCTAGACGGGCGGGGAGTGAAGCTTTCTTT. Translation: CSARRAGSEAFF.

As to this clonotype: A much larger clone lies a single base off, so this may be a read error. This CDR3 is CASSLEVVASGSSYEQYF. CDR3 in DNA: TGTGCCAGCAGCTTAGAGGTAGTGGCTAGCGGAAGCTCCTACGAGCAGTACTTC. The rearrangement uses TRBV11-3 and TRBJ2-7, with 7 nucleotides matching TRBD2. This CDR3 contains 18 residues. Trimming at V came to 0 bases and at J to 0 bases, leaving 11 bases not matched to a gene. Germline assignment: CDR1 SGHNT and CDR2 YENEEA.

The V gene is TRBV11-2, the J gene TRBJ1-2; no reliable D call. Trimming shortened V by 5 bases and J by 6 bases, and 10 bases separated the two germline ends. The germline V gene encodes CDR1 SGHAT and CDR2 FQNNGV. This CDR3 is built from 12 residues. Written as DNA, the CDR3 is TGTGCCAGCAGCGGGGAAAGGGATGGCTACACCTTC. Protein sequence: CASSGERDGYTF.

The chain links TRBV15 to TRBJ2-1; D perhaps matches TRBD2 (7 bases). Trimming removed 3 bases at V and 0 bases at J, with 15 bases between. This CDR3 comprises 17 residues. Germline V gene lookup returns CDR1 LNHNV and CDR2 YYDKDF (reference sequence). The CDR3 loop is CATSSLGRGSSYNEQFF. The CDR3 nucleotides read TGTGCCACCAGCAGCCTGGGGAGGGGGAGCTCCTACAATGAGCAGTTCTTC.

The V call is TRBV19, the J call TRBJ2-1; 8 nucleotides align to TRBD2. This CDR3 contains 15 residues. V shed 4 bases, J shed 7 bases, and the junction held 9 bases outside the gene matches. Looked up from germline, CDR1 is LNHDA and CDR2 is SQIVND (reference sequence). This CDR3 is CASSKGEAGANEQFF. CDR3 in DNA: TGTGCCAGTAGTAAAGGGGAAGCGGGAGCTAATGAGCAGTTCTTC.

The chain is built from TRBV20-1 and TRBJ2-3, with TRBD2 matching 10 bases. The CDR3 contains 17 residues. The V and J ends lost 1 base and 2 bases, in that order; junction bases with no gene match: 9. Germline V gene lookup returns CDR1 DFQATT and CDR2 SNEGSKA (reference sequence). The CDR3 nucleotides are TGCAGTGCTAGAGCGTCGGAGCGGGAGGGATACACAGATACGCAGTATTTT. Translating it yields CSARASEREGYTDTQYF.

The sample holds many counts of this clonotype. The CDR3 region has the DNA TGTGCCAGCAGCTTAGCTCAGGTTCACGAGCAGTACTTC. Amino acids: CASSLAQVHEQYF. The chain carries TRBV7-8 and TRBJ2-7; no firm D call. V lost 0 bases to trimming and J lost 5 bases, with 8 bases between them. This CDR3 has 13 residues. Germline-derived CDR1 and CDR2 are SGHVS and FQNEAQ.

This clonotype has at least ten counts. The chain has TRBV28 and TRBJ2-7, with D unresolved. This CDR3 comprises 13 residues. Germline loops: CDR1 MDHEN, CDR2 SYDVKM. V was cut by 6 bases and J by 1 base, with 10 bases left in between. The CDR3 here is CASSSIGSYEQYF. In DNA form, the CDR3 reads TGTGCCAGCAGCTCCATAGGGTCCTACGAGCAGTACTTC.